This T cell receptor beta chain was sequenced in a study of blood T cell repertoires in COVID-19. Sequencing was performed with immunoSEQ multiplex PCR; in TCRdb, only in-frame clones are kept and a portion is missing. The table has under 250,000 clones, approximately 83% seen once; the top ten hold 5.5%. Germline V gene data show CDR1 as SNHLY and CDR2 as FYNNEI. The CDR3 spans 15 residues. With 5 bases removed from V and 0 bases from J, the gap between germline ends came to 14 bases. This clonotype was obtained from a human donor in a cohort sampled during active COVID-19. The chain couples TRBV2 to TRBJ2-7; possible D gene TRBD1, 6 bases. Input material: peripheral blood. CDR3 nucleotide sequence: TGTGCCAGCAGTTGGACAGCCGAAAGCTCCTACGAGCAGTACTTC. It codes for CASSWTAESSYEQYF.